These 22 T cell receptor beta chains were sequenced from one sample in a study of blood T cell repertoires in COVID-19. Clones were read by immunoSEQ multiplex PCR, and TCRdb kept only the in-frame ones, dropping some. In the table there are approximately 150,000 clones, approximately 78% of which are singletons. Sequenced: peripheral blood. Receptors were obtained from a human donor in a cohort sampled during active COVID-19.

The chain carries TRBV10-2 and TRBJ1-6; maybe TRBD1 (5 bases). The length of the CDR3 is 18 residues. CDR1 is WSHSY and CDR2 is SAAADI in the germline V gene. V was pared by 6 bases and J by 7 bases, with 25 bases between. The CDR3 coding sequence is TGCGCCAGCAGCCGGAAGGGGTGGAGGGGAGCCGGAAATTCACCCCTCCACTTT. It translates to CASSRKGWRGAGNSPLHF.

This clone was detected once. The rearrangement joins TRBV10-1 to TRBJ2-7; D might be TRBD1 (6 bases). There are 14 residues in the CDR3. The germline V and J ends were trimmed by 2 bases and 5 bases, with 13 bases remaining between them. Germline values: CDR1 WNHNN, CDR2 SYGVQD (reference sequence). CDR3 in amino acids: CASSEGQGFNEQYF. In DNA, the CDR3 is TGCGCCAGCAGTGAGGGGCAGGGGTTTAACGAGCAGTACTTC.

This chain uses TRBV7-2 with TRBJ1-2, with 7 bases identical to TRBD1. This CDR3 region has 13 residues. The junction had 10 bases not matched to a gene; V was cut back by 11 bases and J by 4 bases. Germline V gene data show CDR1 as SGHTA and CDR2 as FQGNSA. The CDR3 bases are TGTGCCTGCCTTGCCCGGGACAGCTATGGCTACACCTTC. It is translated as CACLARDSYGYTF. The entire variable domain, with the rest obtained from reference TRBV7-2 and TRBJ1-2, is as follows: GAGVSQSPSNKVTEKGKDVELRCDPISGHTALYWYRQSLGQGLEFLIYFQGNSAPDKSGLPSDRFSAERTGGSVSTLTIQRTQQEDSAVYLCACLARDSYGYTFGSGTRLTVV.

V and J are TRBV12-3 or TRBV12-4 and TRBJ1-1; perhaps TRBD1 as D (6 bases). The CDR3 extends over 11 amino acids. V gave up 7 bases and J gave up 4 bases, with 7 bases separating them. The CDR3 DNA reads as TGTGCCAGCATCAGGGGCACTGAAGCTTTCTTT. Residues: CASIRGTEAFF.

This chain uses TRBV19 with TRBJ1-1; no reliable D call. The germline gives CDR1 LNHDA, CDR2 SQIVND (reference sequence). The CDR3 extends over 15 amino acids. Trimming took 6 bases from V and 1 from J, leaving 15 bases between them. The CDR3 DNA reads TGTGCCAGTAGCAACGGGATGCGGCAGAACACTGAAGCTTTCTTT. Translated, it gives CASSNGMRQNTEAFF.

The gene calls are TRBV7-9 and TRBJ2-1, with D possibly matching TRBD2 (5 bases). With 3 bases removed from V and 6 bases from J, the gap between germline ends came to 21 bases. The CDR3 spans 17 residues. Germline CDR1 and CDR2: SEHNR and FQNEAQ (reference sequence). For the CDR3, the DNA is TGTGCCAGCAGCTTTCTCGTGGGAGCGCCCCGGGCCAATGAGCAGTTCTTC. Translating gives CASSFLVGAPRANEQFF.

V gene TRBV6-2 or TRBV6-3 combines with J gene TRBJ2-3, with TRBD1 matching 8 bases. Germline values: CDR1 MNHEY, CDR2 SVGEGT. J lost 0 bases, V lost 6 bases, and 5 bases had no gene match. This CDR3 contains 15 residues. The DNA for the CDR3 is TGTGCCAGCAGCTTCGGACAGGGTAGCACAGATACGCAGTATTTT. It specifies CASSFGQGSTDTQYF.

The V and J genes are TRBV5-5 and TRBJ1-2; 7 bases are shared with TRBD1. The germline V gene encodes CDR1 SGHKS and CDR2 YYEKEE (reference sequence). V dropped 0 bases and J dropped 4; count of bases not matched to a gene: 12. This CDR3 is 17 amino acids long. CDR3 residues: CASSLAPDRALIYGYTF. DNA for the CDR3: TGTGCCAGCAGCTTGGCCCCCGACAGGGCCTTAATCTATGGCTACACCTTC.

The chain is built from TRBV11-3 and TRBJ2-1; 9 bases agree with TRBD2. Trimming at V came to 1 base and at J to 0 bases, leaving 10 bases not matched to a gene. The CDR3 has 19 residues. Germline CDR1 is SGHNT and CDR2 is YENEEA. Here the CDR3 reads CASSLGWASGTSSYNEQFF. CDR3 bases: TGTGCCAGCAGCTTAGGCTGGGCTAGCGGGACCAGCTCCTACAATGAGCAGTTCTTC.

V is TRBV11-2 and J is TRBJ2-7; no clear D gene. The CDR3 runs to 17 residues. The V gene's germline CDR1 is SGHAT and CDR2 FQNNGV. Trimming cost V 1 base and J 3 bases, with 19 bases left between them. This CDR3 reads CASSLAPGAVGFYEQYF. The CDR3 nucleotides read TGTGCCAGCAGCTTAGCCCCCGGAGCCGTAGGTTTCTACGAGCAGTACTTC. Looking up the rest from reference TRBV11-2 and TRBJ2-7 gives the full variable domain: EAGVAQSPRYKIIEKRQSVAFWCNPISGHATLYWYQQILGQGPKLLIQFQNNGVVDDSQLPKDRFSAERLKGVDSTLKIQPAKLEDSAVYLCASSLAPGAVGFYEQYFGPGTRLTVT.

The chain uses TRBV28 and TRBJ2-5; D is undetermined. The CDR3 runs 14 residues. Germline V gives CDR1 MDHEN, CDR2 SYDVKM. Trimming took off 2 bases at V and 1 base at J, with 8 bases between the two ends. The CDR3 here is CASSLGGSQETQYF. The DNA of the CDR3 is TGTGCCAGCAGTTTAGGCGGCTCCCAAGAGACCCAGTACTTC.

The chain links TRBV3-1 (or the pseudogene TRBV3-2) to TRBJ1-1; a possible D gene is TRBD1 (6 bases). The CDR3 length is 15 residues. V gave up 4 bases and J gave up 1 base, with 13 bases separating them. Looked up from germline, CDR1 is LGHDT and CDR2 is YNNKEL (reference sequence). The DNA for the CDR3 is TGTGCCAGCAGCCTCGTTGACAGGAGGAACACTGAAGCTTTCTTT. As protein: CASSLVDRRNTEAFF.

Here the CDR3 reads CASSQRRGGEAFF. The CDR3 DNA is TGTGCCAGCAGCCAACGGCGGGGGGGTGAAGCTTTCTTT. This chain uses TRBV14 with TRBJ1-1; D is possibly TRBD1 (5 bases). Looked up from germline, CDR1 is SGHDN and CDR2 is FVKESK. Trimming pared 2 bases from V and 7 bases from J, leaving 11 bases between. CDR3 length: 13 residues.

V usage is TRBV25-1 and J usage is TRBJ1-2; unclear D gene. With 1 base removed from V and 7 bases from J, the gap between germline ends came to 19 bases. Germline V gives CDR1 MGHDK, CDR2 SYGVNS. The CDR3 extends over 16 amino acids. The CDR3 nucleotides read TGTGCCAGCAGTGAATTCGGGATCCAAAAGACGGCTGGCTACACCTTC. Amino acids: CASSEFGIQKTAGYTF.

The chain uses TRBV27 and TRBJ1-6; D gene ambiguous. V was trimmed by 6 bases and J by 14 bases, leaving 14 bases between them. The germline CDR1 and CDR2 sequences are MNHEY and SMNVEV (reference sequence). The CDR3 has 12 amino acids. CDR3 nucleotides: TGTGCCAGCAGGCTCCCTTACGGGGCCCTCCACTTT. It translates to CASRLPYGALHF.

This clone was counted once. The chain is built from TRBV6-2 or TRBV6-3 and TRBJ2-7, with D possibly TRBD2 on 6 matching bases. There are 16 residues in the CDR3. The V end was cut by 0 bases, the J end by 0 bases, with 12 bases between. Germline V gene data show CDR1 as MNHEY and CDR2 as SVGEGT. The CDR3 sequence: CASSYSGRQLSYEQYF. DNA for the CDR3: TGTGCCAGCAGTTACTCCGGGAGACAGCTCTCCTACGAGCAGTACTTC.

This sequence joins TRBV6-2 or TRBV6-3 and TRBJ1-2; TRBD1 agrees at 7 bases. Germline lookup yields CDR1 MNHEY and CDR2 SVGEGT. The CDR3 spans 15 residues. V trimming: 7 bases; J trimming: 1 base; junction bases outside the gene matches: 9. The CDR3 DNA is TGTGCCAGCAACCCTTCGGGACAGCGTAACTATGGCTACACCTTC. This codes for CASNPSGQRNYGYTF.

This sequence joins TRBV30 and TRBJ2-2, with 8 bases aligning to TRBD1. The CDR3 consists of 15 residues. J lost 5 bases, V lost 2 bases, and 7 bases had no gene match. Germline V gives CDR1 GTSNPN, CDR2 SVGIG (reference sequence). CDR3 protein: CAWSRQGMRTGELFF. DNA of the CDR3: TGTGCCTGGAGTCGACAGGGGATGAGGACCGGGGAGCTGTTTTTT.

DNA for the CDR3: TGTGCCTCGCGACCGGGACAGAATAATGAAAAACTGTTTTTT. Protein: CASRPGQNNEKLFF. The chain carries TRBV10-3 and TRBJ1-4; TRBD1 aligns across 7 bases. V dropped 11 bases and J dropped 4; count of bases not matched to a gene: 10. The CDR3 contains 14 residues. CDR1 and CDR2 from the germline V gene are ENHRY and SYGVKD.

This sequence joins TRBV6-5 and TRBJ2-7; D may be TRBD1 (7 bases). The germline V gene encodes CDR1 MNHEY and CDR2 SVGAGI. The CDR3 spans 15 residues. Trimming stripped 2 bases from V and 0 bases from J, with 11 bases between. The CDR3, as DNA: TGTGCCAGCAGTTACGGAGGGACAGCCTCCTACGAGCAGTACTTC. This codes for CASSYGGTASYEQYF.

The J gene is TRBJ1-5, the V gene TRBV6-2 or TRBV6-3, with 8 nucleotides matching TRBD1. This CDR3 has 14 amino acids. The V gene's germline CDR1 is MNHEY and CDR2 SVGEGT. J lost 6 bases, V lost 5 bases, and 6 bases had no gene match. The CDR3 DNA reads TGTGCCAGCAGTCGAGGACAGGGAGGTCAGCCCCAGCATTTT. This translates into CASSRGQGGQPQHF.

CDR3 in DNA: TGTGCCACCAGTGTGGAGCAGGGGGTCCACTCGAACACCGGGGAGCTGTTTTTT. Amino acid sequence: CATSVEQGVHSNTGELFF. The gene calls are TRBV24-1 and TRBJ2-2; the match to TRBD1 covers 7 bases. The CDR3 is 18 residues long. The V gene's germline CDR1 is KGHDR and CDR2 SFDVKD. V lost 5 bases and J lost 0; bases outside the gene matches: 11.